These 26 T cell receptor beta chains share one sample of origin, sequenced in a study of breast tumors, draining lymph nodes, adjacent tissues. TCRdb re-called the multiplex PCR reads with MiXCR, one entry per CDR3 protein. Among around 140,000 distinct CDR3 sequences, around 24% were seen once, and the ten largest hold just over 2.5%. The lymph nodes were axillary draining lymph nodes from breast cancer patients. The sequenced sample consisted of axillary lymph node tissue. These receptors were collected from a female donor with breast cancer. Some clones in this sample may be carry-over from other donors' samples.

Ten or more counts support this clonotype. The gene calls are TRBV11-3 and TRBJ2-3; D perhaps matches TRBD2 (6 bases). The ends were cut back, 3 bases at V and 2 bases at J, with 9 bases in the middle. Germline V gene lookup returns CDR1 SGHNT and CDR2 YENEEA. The CDR3 totals 14 residues. The DNA for the CDR3 is TGTGCCAGCAGCTTGGGGGGTGTCACAGATACGCAGTATTTT. Translated, it gives CASSLGGVTDTQYF.

This rearrangement joins TRBV3-1 to TRBJ2-2; 7 bases map to TRBD2. V was pared by 2 bases and J by 3 bases, with 12 bases of the junction left unmatched. Germline V CDR1 and CDR2: LGHDT, YNNKEL (reference sequence). This CDR3 region has 18 residues. The CDR3 loop reads CASSQNPWTSVDTGELFF. DNA of the CDR3: TGTGCCAGCAGCCAAAATCCCTGGACTAGTGTGGACACCGGGGAGCTGTTTTTT.

This clonotype was seen many times. V is TRBV19 and J is TRBJ2-7; 12 bases align to TRBD1. J gave up 5 bases and V 4 bases, and 6 bases lay outside the gene matches. The CDR3 contains 15 residues. In germline, CDR1 is LNHDA, CDR2 SQIVND (reference sequence). The CDR3, as DNA: TGTGCCAGTAGTAACCCGGGACAGGGGGCCCACGAGCAGTACTTC. This sequence encodes CASSNPGQGAHEQYF.

The chain employs TRBV2 and TRBJ2-7; 11 bases are a match to TRBD1. CDR1 SNHLY and CDR2 FYNNEI come from the germline V gene. The CDR3 spans 14 residues. V lost 7 bases to trimming and J lost 3 bases; unmatched junction nucleotides: 5. The CDR3 here is CASNPGQGDYEQYF. CDR3 coding DNA: TGTGCCAGCAACCCGGGACAGGGGGACTACGAGCAGTACTTC.

This clonotype came up many times. The chain combines TRBV12-3 or TRBV12-4 with TRBJ2-5, with D uncertain. CDR3 length: 9 amino acids. The germline V and J ends were trimmed by 10 bases and 5 bases, with 5 bases remaining between them. CDR3 in amino acids: CATLETQYF. Written as DNA, the CDR3 is TGTGCCACCTTGGAGACCCAGTACTTC.

The sample holds many counts of this clonotype. The chain carries TRBV15 and TRBJ2-7, with 7 bases fitting TRBD2. CDR3 size: 15 residues. Looked up from germline, CDR1 is LNHNV and CDR2 is YYDKDF (reference sequence). Trimming cost V 0 bases and J 6 bases; bases outside gene matches: 8. The CDR3 here is CATSRDAAGVGEQYF. The CDR3 DNA sequence: TGTGCCACCAGCAGAGATGCGGCGGGAGTCGGCGAGCAGTACTTC.

This clonotype was seen just once. The gene calls are TRBV20-1 and TRBJ1-1; possibly TRBD1 for D (5 bases). CDR3 length: 16 amino acids. CDR1 is DFQATT and CDR2 is SNEGSKA in the germline V gene (reference sequence). The ends were cut back, 1 base at V and 1 base at J, with 16 bases in the middle. CDR3 nucleotide sequence: TGCAGTGCTAGAGCAGACTCCGGGACCGAGAACACTGAAGCTTTCTTT. It yields the protein CSARADSGTENTEAFF.

The table lists this clonotype with many counts. The J gene is TRBJ2-3, the V gene TRBV7-8; D may be TRBD1 (5 bases). The V end was cut by 5 bases, the J end by 4 bases, with 13 bases between. The V gene's germline CDR1 is SGHVS and CDR2 FQNEAQ. The CDR3 extends over 14 amino acids. The CDR3, as DNA: TGTGCCAGCAGCACGACTGGGGCCCCAGATACGCAGTATTTT. It encodes CASSTTGAPDTQYF.

Ten or more counts support this clonotype. This chain uses TRBV7-2 with TRBJ2-1, with D maybe TRBD2 (7 bases). The V gene's germline CDR1 is SGHTA and CDR2 FQGNSA. The CDR3 runs 15 residues. V dropped 2 bases and J dropped 7 bases, with 15 bases sitting between them. DNA for the CDR3: TGTGCCAGCAGCTTAAGGGGAGGGGGGACAAATGAGCAGTTCTTC. It codes for CASSLRGGGTNEQFF.

In its sample, this clonotype was seen a few times. The gene calls are TRBV11-2 and TRBJ2-7; D might be TRBD1 (5 bases). CDR3 length: 16 residues. Trimming took off 1 base at V and 1 base at J, with 14 bases between the two ends. Germline V lookup: CDR1 SGHAT, CDR2 FQNNGV. CDR3: CASSLVSGRESYEQYF. CDR3 sequence (DNA): TGTGCCAGCAGCTTAGTGTCGGGCAGGGAATCCTACGAGCAGTACTTC.

The table lists this clonotype with many counts. The rearrangement joins TRBV5-5 to TRBJ1-5; TRBD1 agrees at 8 bases. J gave up 3 bases and V 4 bases, and 6 bases lay outside the gene matches. The V gene's germline CDR1 is SGHKS and CDR2 YYEKEE (reference sequence). This CDR3 is 15 amino acids long. Here the CDR3 DNA reads TGTGCCAGCAGCCCTTCGGGACAGGACAATCAGCCCCAGCATTTT. Its protein is CASSPSGQDNQPQHF.

This clonotype was recorded many times. This rearrangement joins TRBV6-2 or TRBV6-3 to TRBJ2-2; 9 bases line up with TRBD2. Trimming at V came to 4 bases and at J to 4 bases, leaving 4 bases not matched to a gene. Germline CDR1 and CDR2: MNHEY and SVGEGT. The CDR3 runs 15 residues. The CDR3 is CASSSLAGRTGELFF. The CDR3 DNA sequence: TGTGCCAGCAGTTCGCTAGCGGGACGCACCGGGGAGCTGTTTTTT.

This clonotype has just a few counts. The V call is TRBV20-1, the J call TRBJ2-4; 7 nucleotides align to TRBD2. Trimming took 5 bases from V and 1 from J; bases not matched to a gene: 5. CDR1 is DFQATT and CDR2 is SNEGSKA in the germline V gene (reference sequence). The CDR3 is 14 amino acids. This CDR3 is CSAGGGTAKNIQYF. The CDR3 bases are TGCAGTGCTGGGGGAGGGACCGCCAAAAACATTCAGTACTTC.

This clonotype was found many times. The chain links TRBV5-5 to TRBJ2-3; D remains ambiguous. This CDR3 contains 15 residues. Per germline, CDR1 SGHKS and CDR2 YYEKEE (reference sequence). The V end lost 0 bases, the J end lost 0 bases, and 8 bases lay between the germline ends. CDR3 sequence: CASSLAVHSTDTQYF. CDR3 nucleotides: TGTGCCAGCAGCTTGGCAGTCCATAGCACAGATACGCAGTATTTT.

This clonotype was detected many times. The V call is TRBV11-1, the J call TRBJ2-1; 7 bases are shared with TRBD1. CDR3 length equals 14 residues. Germline lookup yields CDR1 SGHAT and CDR2 FQDESV (reference sequence). With V trimmed by 4 bases and J by 1 base, 1 base remained unmatched. The CDR3 reads CASSYRGSYNEQFF. CDR3 DNA sequence: TGTGCCAGCAGCTACAGGGGATCCTACAATGAGCAGTTCTTC.

Details on this clonotype: A much larger clone sits a single nucleotide away, making a read error possible. The chain couples TRBV5-1 to TRBJ1-2; the D is unclear. CDR1 and CDR2 (germline): SGHRS, YFSETQ. The CDR3 loop spans 14 amino acids. The CDR3 here is CAGSTQSAEDGYTF. The CDR3 bases are TGCGCCGGCAGCACCCAGTCGGCAGAAGATGGCTACACCTTC.

This chain joins TRBV28 and TRBJ1-5; D uncertain. Germline V gene lookup returns CDR1 MDHEN and CDR2 SYDVKM. V was pared by 1 base and J by 2 bases, with 12 bases between. There are 16 residues in the CDR3. The CDR3 DNA reads TGTGCCAGCAGTTTATCACAAGGCTTTGGCAATCAGCCCCAGCATTTT. Protein product: CASSLSQGFGNQPQHF.

CDR3 coding DNA: TGTGCCAGCAGTTACGCCCGGGACAGAGACACCGGGGAGCTGTTTTTT. Residues: CASSYARDRDTGELFF. V and J are TRBV6-6 and TRBJ2-2, with 7 bases fitting TRBD1. The CDR3 spans 16 residues. V lost 2 bases, J lost 3 bases, and 6 bases stayed unmatched. Germline CDR1 and CDR2: MNHNY and SVGAGI (reference sequence).

About this clonotype: This may be a read error, as it is one base from a much larger clone. The CDR3 spells CASSLGGIGSDAQYF. The DNA of the CDR3 is TGCGCCAGCAGCTTGGGCGGGATAGGGTCAGATGCGCAGTATTTT. This rearrangement joins TRBV5-1 to TRBJ2-3, with a possible D match to TRBD2 (6 bases). The CDR3 spans 15 residues. CDR1 and CDR2 from the germline V gene are SGHRS and YFSETQ. The full variable domain, in which reference TRBV5-1 and TRBJ2-3 provide the parts outside the CDR3, is KAGVTQTPRYLIKTRGQQVTLSCSPISGHRSVSWYQQTPGQGLQFLFEYFSETQRNKGNFPGRFSGRQFSNSRSEMNVSTLELGDSALYLCASSLGGIGSDAQYFGPGTRLTVL.

The CDR3 nucleotides read TGTGCCAGTATGGGCAGGGGCTTTGGAAACACCATATATTTT. It codes for CASMGRGFGNTIYF. V usage is TRBV19 and J usage is TRBJ1-3; a weak D match, TRBD1 (6 bases). Germline CDR1 is LNHDA and CDR2 is SQIVND (reference sequence). Trimming pared 7 bases from V and 3 bases from J, leaving 13 bases between. This CDR3 has 14 residues.

This clonotype was observed at least ten times. The chain carries TRBV6-1 and TRBJ1-6, with D unresolved. CDR1 is MNHNS, CDR2 SASEGT, per germline. This CDR3 spans 14 amino acids. V lost 0 bases, J lost 7 bases, and 7 bases lay in between. The CDR3 DNA sequence: TGTGCCAGCAGTGAAGCATCTAGGAATTCACCCCTCCACTTT. This encodes CASSEASRNSPLHF.

The table lists this clonotype with a few counts. J is TRBJ2-1 and V is TRBV5-1; a possible D gene is TRBD2 (5 bases). The length of the CDR3 is 17 residues. The V gene lost 0 bases and the J gene lost 0 bases, with 13 bases spanning the gap. Germline CDR1 SGHRS, CDR2 YFSETQ. As DNA, the CDR3 is TGCGCCAGCAGCTTGGTCCCAGCGGTCAGCTCCTACAATGAGCAGTTCTTC. This sequence encodes CASSLVPAVSSYNEQFF.

This clonotype was counted many times. V usage is TRBV15 and J usage is TRBJ2-2; 12 nucleotides agree with TRBD2. The CDR3 loop spans 17 amino acids. With V trimmed by 1 base and J by 4 bases, 4 bases remained unmatched. The germline CDR1 and CDR2 sequences are LNHNV and YYDKDF (reference sequence). CDR3 in DNA: TGTGCCACCAGCAGAGGGCGACTAGCGGGAGCCACCGGGGAGCTGTTTTTT. It encodes CATSRGRLAGATGELFF.

This clonotype occurred many times. The J gene is TRBJ2-3, the V gene TRBV20-1, with D tentatively TRBD2 (6 bases). From germline, CDR1 is DFQATT and CDR2 SNEGSKA (reference sequence). Trimming removed 2 bases from V and 6 bases from J, with 18 bases in between. CDR3 length: 15 amino acids. The CDR3, as DNA: TGCAGTGCTAGACGACTAGGCTCGGGGCCGGATACGCAGTATTTT. Translation: CSARRLGSGPDTQYF.

This clonotype was recorded at least ten times. The chain employs TRBV2 and TRBJ2-3; D not resolved. Germline CDR1 is SNHLY and CDR2 is FYNNEI. Between the trimmed V and J ends, which lost 3 bases and 1 base, there was a span of 11 bases. CDR3 size: 15 residues. DNA for the CDR3: TGTGCCAGCAGTGATGCCAGCTCCGGCACAGATACGCAGTATTTT. Its translation is CASSDASSGTDTQYF.

A remark on this clonotype: This sequence may be a read error, since a much larger clone differs from it by one base. V usage is TRBV27 and J usage is TRBJ1-6; TRBD1 aligns across 10 bases. This CDR3 comprises 15 residues. Looked up from germline, CDR1 is MNHEY and CDR2 is SMNVEV (reference sequence). The V segment lost 5 bases and the J segment 9 bases; nucleotides outside the gene matches: 7. CDR3 bases: TGTGCCAGCAGTCCGCGACAGGGGGCTAGTTCACCCCTCCACTTT. This encodes CASSPRQGASSPLHF.